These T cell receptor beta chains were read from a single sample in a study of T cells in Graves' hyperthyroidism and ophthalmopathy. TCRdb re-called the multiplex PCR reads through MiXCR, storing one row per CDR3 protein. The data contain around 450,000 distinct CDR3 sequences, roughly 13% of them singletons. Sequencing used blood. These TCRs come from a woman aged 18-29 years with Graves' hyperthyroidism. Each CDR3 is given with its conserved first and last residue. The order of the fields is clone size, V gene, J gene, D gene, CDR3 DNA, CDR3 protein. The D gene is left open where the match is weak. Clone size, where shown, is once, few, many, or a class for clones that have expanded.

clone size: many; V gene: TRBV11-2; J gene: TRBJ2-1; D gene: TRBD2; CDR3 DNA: TGTGCCAGCAGCTTAGAGCGACTAGCGGGAGGGGGTGGGGAGCAGTTCTTC; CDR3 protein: CASSLERLAGGGGEQFF
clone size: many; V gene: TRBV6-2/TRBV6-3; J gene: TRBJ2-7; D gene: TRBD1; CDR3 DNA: TGTGCCAGCAGTTACTCAAGGACAGGGAACGAGCAGTACTTC; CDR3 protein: CASSYSRTGNEQYF
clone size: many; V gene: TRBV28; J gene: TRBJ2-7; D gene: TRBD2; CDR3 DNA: TGTGCCAGCAGCGGGACTAGCGGGAGTTACGAGCAGTACTTC; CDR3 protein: CASSGTSGSYEQYF
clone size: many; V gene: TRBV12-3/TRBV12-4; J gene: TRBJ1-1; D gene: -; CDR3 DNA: TGTGCCAGCAGCCCGGGACAATTCACTGAAGCTTTCTTT; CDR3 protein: CASSPGQFTEAFF
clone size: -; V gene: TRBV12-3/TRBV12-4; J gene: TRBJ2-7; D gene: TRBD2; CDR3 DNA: TGTGCCAGCAGTCCCCCGGGACTAGCGGGAGTTCAGCAGTACTTC; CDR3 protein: CASSPPGLAGVQQYF
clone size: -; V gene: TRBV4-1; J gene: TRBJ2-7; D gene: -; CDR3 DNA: TGCGCCAGCAGCCGACCTGTCGACAGGGGAAGGGGGGGAAGGGAGCAGTACTTC; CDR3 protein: CASSRPVDRGRGGREQYF
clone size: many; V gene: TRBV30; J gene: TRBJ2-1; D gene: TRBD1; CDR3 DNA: TGTGCCTGGACAGGGGGCACTGAGCAGTTCTTC; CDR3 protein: CAWTGGTEQFF
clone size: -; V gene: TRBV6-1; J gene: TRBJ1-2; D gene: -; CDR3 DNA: TGTGCCAGCAGTCCTGACAGCTCTAGTGGCTACACCTTC; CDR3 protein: CASSPDSSSGYTF
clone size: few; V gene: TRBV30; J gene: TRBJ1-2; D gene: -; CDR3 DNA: TGTGCCTGGAGTGTAGGGGACGGCTACACCTTC; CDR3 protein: CAWSVGDGYTF
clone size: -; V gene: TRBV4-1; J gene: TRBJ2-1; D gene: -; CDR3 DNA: TGCGCCAGCAGCCCAGAGGGTATAGGGGGCTCCTACAATGAGCAGTTCTTC; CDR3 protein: CASSPEGIGGSYNEQFF
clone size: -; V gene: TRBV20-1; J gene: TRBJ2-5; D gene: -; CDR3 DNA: TGCAGTGCTAGACACTACTCAGGGGAGACCCAGTACTTC; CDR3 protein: CSARHYSGETQYF
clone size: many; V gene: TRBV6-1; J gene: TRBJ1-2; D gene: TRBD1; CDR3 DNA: TGTGCCAGCAGTGACGGGACAGGGGAGGCTGATGGCTACACCTTC; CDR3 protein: CASSDGTGEADGYTF
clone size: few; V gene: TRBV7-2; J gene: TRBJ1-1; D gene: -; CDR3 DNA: TGTGCCAGCAGCTCAACGGGGGGATACACTGAAGCTTTCTTT; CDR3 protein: CASSSTGGYTEAFF
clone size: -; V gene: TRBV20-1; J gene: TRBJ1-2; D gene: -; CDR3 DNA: TGCAGTGCTAGTTACCCGTCGGCGACAGATGGCTACACCTTC; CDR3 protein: CSASYPSATDGYTF
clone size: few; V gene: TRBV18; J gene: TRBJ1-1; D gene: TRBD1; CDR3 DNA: TGTGCCAGCTCACCGAGGACAGGGGAAATGAACACTGAAGCTTTCTTT; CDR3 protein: CASSPRTGEMNTEAFF
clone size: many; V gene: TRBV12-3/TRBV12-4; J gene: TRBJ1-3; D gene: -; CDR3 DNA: TGTGCCAGCAGTTTGGGGCAGACTGGAAACACCATATATTTT; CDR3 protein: CASSLGQTGNTIYF
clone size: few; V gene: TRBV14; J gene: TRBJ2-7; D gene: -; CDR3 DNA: TGTGCCAGCAGCCAAACCAAGGGGCCAGGGTGGTACGAGCAGTACTTC; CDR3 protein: CASSQTKGPGWYEQYF
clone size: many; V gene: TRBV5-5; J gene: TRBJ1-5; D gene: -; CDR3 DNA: TGTGCCAGCAGCTTGGTTTGGACGGTGAATCAGCCCCAGCATTTT; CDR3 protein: CASSLVWTVNQPQHF
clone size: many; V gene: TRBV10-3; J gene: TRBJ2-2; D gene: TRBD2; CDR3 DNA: TGTGCCATCAACCGGGAGGGGACCGGGGAGCTGTTTTTT; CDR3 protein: CAINREGTGELFF
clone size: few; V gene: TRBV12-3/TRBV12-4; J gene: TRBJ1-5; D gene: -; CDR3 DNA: TGTGCCAGCAGTGGCCAGCTTGATCAGCCCCAGCATTTT; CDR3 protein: CASSGQLDQPQHF
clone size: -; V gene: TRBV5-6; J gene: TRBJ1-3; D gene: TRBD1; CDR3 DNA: TGTGCCAGCAGCCGGGACAGGTCAGGAAACACCATATATTTT; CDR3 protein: CASSRDRSGNTIYF
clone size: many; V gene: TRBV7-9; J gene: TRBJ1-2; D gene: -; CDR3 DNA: TGTGCCAGCAGCTTAGTTTTGAACAGAGCTAACTATGGCTACACCTTC; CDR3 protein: CASSLVLNRANYGYTF
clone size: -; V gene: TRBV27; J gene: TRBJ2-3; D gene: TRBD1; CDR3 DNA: TGTGCCAGCAGTCTCCAACCGACAGGGTGGACAGATACGCAGTATTTT; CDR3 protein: CASSLQPTGWTDTQYF